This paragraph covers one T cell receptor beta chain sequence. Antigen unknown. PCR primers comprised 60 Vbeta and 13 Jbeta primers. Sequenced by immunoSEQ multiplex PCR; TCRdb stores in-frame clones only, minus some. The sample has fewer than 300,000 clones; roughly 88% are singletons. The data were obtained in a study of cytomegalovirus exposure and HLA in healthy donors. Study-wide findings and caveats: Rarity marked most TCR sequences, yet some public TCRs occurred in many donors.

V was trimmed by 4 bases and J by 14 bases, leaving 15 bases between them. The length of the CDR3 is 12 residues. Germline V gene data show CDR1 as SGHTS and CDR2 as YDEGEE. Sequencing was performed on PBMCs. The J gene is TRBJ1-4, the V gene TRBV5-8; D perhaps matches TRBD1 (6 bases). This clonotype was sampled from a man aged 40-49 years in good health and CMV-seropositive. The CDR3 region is CASSAGTLSLFF. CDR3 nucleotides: TGTGCCAGCAGCGCCGGGACATTAAGCCTGTTTTTT.